This passage covers 10 T cell receptor beta chains from one sample sequenced in a study of T cell responses to AZD1222 COVID-19 vaccine. Profiling relied on immunoSEQ multiplex PCR, and the TCRdb table lists in-frame clones only, not all of them. This repertoire shows more than 80,000 clones, approximately 85% found once; its top ten account for roughly 3.2%. The sample in question was peripheral blood, obtained 28 days after the second AZD1222 dose. All receptors come from an adult who received the AZD1222 COVID-19 vaccine.

The chain carries TRBV29-1 and TRBJ2-1; no firm D call. The CDR3 extends over 13 amino acids. Trimming took 3 bases from V and 6 from J, leaving 12 bases between them. CDR1 and CDR2 (germline): SQVTM, ANQGSEA. CDR3 region: CSVEGGLFNEQFF. CDR3 sequence (DNA): TGCAGCGTTGAGGGCGGCCTCTTCAATGAGCAGTTCTTC.

The chain employs TRBV9 and TRBJ2-3; a possible D gene is TRBD1 (5 bases). V lost 2 bases and J lost 1, with 11 bases in between. This CDR3 has 15 amino acids. Germline V CDR1 and CDR2: SGDLS, YYNGEE. DNA of the CDR3: TGTGCCAGCAGCGTTAGGGGTGGGGGCACAGATACGCAGTATTTT. This codes for CASSVRGGGTDTQYF.

The CDR3 DNA is TGTGCCTGGAGTACGACAGCCGATCAGCCCCAGCATTTT. Translating it yields CAWSTTADQPQHF. This chain uses TRBV30 with TRBJ1-5; weak D call: TRBD1 (5 bases). Germline loops: CDR1 GTSNPN, CDR2 SVGIG (reference sequence). CDR3 length equals 13 residues. V was pared by 2 bases and J by 5 bases, with 10 bases between.

This clone was seen only once. The chain recombines TRBV3-1 (or the pseudogene TRBV3-2) with TRBJ2-1; 7 nucleotides line up with TRBD1. The length of the CDR3 is 15 residues. V dropped 6 bases and J dropped 2; count of bases not matched to a gene: 7. Germline V lookup: CDR1 LGHDT, CDR2 YNNKEL (reference sequence). CDR3 sequence: CASSQDRSPYNEQFF. CDR3 coding DNA: TGTGCCAGCAGTCAGGACAGGTCACCCTACAATGAGCAGTTCTTC.

V is TRBV7-2 and J is TRBJ2-2; D unclear. This CDR3 contains 13 residues. Germline loops: CDR1 SGHTA, CDR2 FQGNSA. V lost 6 bases to trimming and J lost 1 base, with 6 bases between them. This CDR3 is CASRLLNTGELFF. In DNA form, the CDR3 reads TGTGCCAGCAGGCTGCTGAACACCGGGGAGCTGTTTTTT.

The rearrangement joins TRBV4-2 to TRBJ2-1; 7 nucleotides agree with TRBD1. V shed 0 bases, J shed 5 bases, and the junction held 4 bases outside the gene matches. CDR3 size: 15 residues. Germline lookup yields CDR1 LGHNA and CDR2 YNFKEQ. The CDR3 spells CASSQELGQHNEQFF. The CDR3 coding sequence is TGTGCCAGCAGCCAAGAGTTGGGACAGCACAATGAGCAGTTCTTC.

V usage is TRBV29-1 and J usage is TRBJ1-3, with D hard to call. CDR1 SQVTM and CDR2 ANQGSEA come from the germline V gene. This CDR3 contains 12 residues. The germline V and J ends were trimmed by 7 bases and 0 bases, with 7 bases remaining between them. Here the CDR3 reads CSASNSGNTIYF. CDR3 nucleotides: TGCAGCGCATCTAACTCTGGAAACACCATATATTTT.

The chain links TRBV5-3 to TRBJ1-5, with D possibly being TRBD1 (6 bases). Being an ORF, TRBV5-3 has a function that is uncertain. The CDR3 sequence is 15 residues long. Trimming took off 4 bases at V and 2 bases at J, with 13 bases between the two ends. CDR3 nucleotide sequence: TGTGCCAGAAGCCTTTACAGGGATGGCAATCAGCCCCAGCATTTT. It specifies CARSLYRDGNQPQHF.

This sequence joins TRBV30 and TRBJ1-3; a possible D gene is TRBD1 (5 bases). The CDR3 is 15 amino acids. Trimming removed 8 bases from V and 0 bases from J, with 17 bases in between. Germline V gene lookup returns CDR1 GTSNPN and CDR2 SVGIG (reference sequence). CDR3 in amino acids: CARGEGRSSGNTIYF. CDR3 DNA sequence: TGTGCCCGGGGGGAGGGGAGGTCCTCTGGAAACACCATATATTTT.

The chain joins TRBV5-1 to TRBJ1-1; D is unclear. The CDR3 covers 13 residues. V lost 0 bases, J lost 7 bases, and 10 bases lay in between. Germline V CDR1 and CDR2: SGHRS, YFSETQ. The CDR3 DNA follows: TGCGCCAGCAGCTTGGAGGTAGGAGGTGAAGCTTTCTTT. Protein product: CASSLEVGGEAFF.